This T cell receptor beta chain appears in the sequencing data of a study of neurological immune-mediated disorders. Study-wide results and limits: CDR3 amino acid sequences found in expanded clones were never shared across subjects, suggesting private repertoires in all groups.

With 10-nucleotide random UMIs, 5'RACE was used to make the cDNA. TCRdb called the 5' RACE reads again in MiXCR, with one record for every CDR3 protein. Among about 82,000 distinct CDR3 sequences listed, roughly 2.6% were seen once. The V segment lost 3 bases and the J segment 3 bases; nucleotides outside the gene matches: 6. Germline V gene lookup returns CDR1 MNHEY and CDR2 SMNVEV (reference sequence). The CDR3 covers 16 residues. At least ten counts were recorded for this clonotype. Its antigen remains unidentified. Material: PBMCs. The TCR originated in a young woman with multiple sclerosis. The V call is TRBV27, the J call TRBJ2-1; 9 positions match TRBD2. The CDR3 DNA follows: TGTGCCAGCAGTTTTATGTGGCGGGGGGGCTACAATGAGCAGTTCTTC. It encodes CASSFMWRGGYNEQFF.